A single T cell receptor (beta chain) is shown here with its context. Its antigen remains unknown. All donors were healthy HIV-negative adults lacking recent acute infections or vaccinations. Splitting of CD4+ cells produced CD45RA+ naive and CD45RA-negative memory subsets. This sample was taken from a study of shared clonotypes between healthy human individuals. Produced via immunoSEQ multiplex PCR; TCRdb's table is partial and in-frame only. The profile shows about 1.1 million clones, 60% to 80% of them singletons. Findings and caveats of the study: Some clonotypes were shared by all four sorted-subset donors, while others were not shared. The non-shared ones had lower generation probabilities than the shared ones. Larger estimated richness was generally recorded for naive subsets relative to memory subsets.

This receptor was identified in a man between 18 and 35 years old in good health. Some clones in this sample may be carry-over from other donors' samples. The specimen sequenced was memory CD4+ T cells from PBMCs. Subset of the sample: CD45RA-negative fraction.

CDR3 bases: TGCGCCAGCAACAGGGACGATACCGGGGAGCTGTTTTTT. It specifies CASNRDDTGELFF. V and J are TRBV5-1 and TRBJ2-2, with TRBD1 as a possible D gene (6 bases). The CDR3 loop spans 13 amino acids. Trimming cost V 6 bases and J 5 bases, with 11 bases left between them. The germline V gene has CDR1 SGHRS and CDR2 YFSETQ. Combining the CDR3 with reference TRBV5-1 and TRBJ2-2 gives the whole variable domain KAGVTQTPRYLIKTRGQQVTLSCSPISGHRSVSWYQQTPGQGLQFLFEYFSETQRNKGNFPGRFSGRQFSNSRSEMNVSTLELGDSALYLCASNRDDTGELFFGEGSRLTVL.